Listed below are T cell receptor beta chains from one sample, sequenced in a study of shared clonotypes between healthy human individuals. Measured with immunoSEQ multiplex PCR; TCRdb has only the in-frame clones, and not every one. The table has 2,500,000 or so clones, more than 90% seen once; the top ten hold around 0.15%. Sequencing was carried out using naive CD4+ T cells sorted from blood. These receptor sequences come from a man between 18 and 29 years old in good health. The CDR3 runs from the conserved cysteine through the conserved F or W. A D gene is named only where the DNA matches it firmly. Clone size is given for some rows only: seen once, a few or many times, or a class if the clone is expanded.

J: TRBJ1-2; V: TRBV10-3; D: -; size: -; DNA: TGTGCCATCAGTGGTGCGGAAACTAACTATGGCTACACCTTC; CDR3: CAISGAETNYGYTF
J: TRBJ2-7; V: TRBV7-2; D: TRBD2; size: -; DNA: TGTGCCAGCAGACTAGCGGGAGTCAGCGAGCAGTACTTC; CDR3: CASRLAGVSEQYF
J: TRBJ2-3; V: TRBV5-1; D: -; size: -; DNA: TGCGCCAGCAGCTTGAAGCAGGGCTCTAGCACAGATACGCAGTATTTT; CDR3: CASSLKQGSSTDTQYF
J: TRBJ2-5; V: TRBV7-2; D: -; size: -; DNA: TGTGCCAGCAGCTTAGTAGCAGTCCAAGAGACCCAGTACTTC; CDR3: CASSLVAVQETQYF
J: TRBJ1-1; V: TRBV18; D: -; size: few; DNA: TGTGCCAGCTCACCCGCCGGAGACACTGAAGCTTTCTTT; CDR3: CASSPAGDTEAFF
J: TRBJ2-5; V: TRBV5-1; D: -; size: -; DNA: TGCGCCAGCAGCGGCGTAAGCCTCGTCCGAGAGACCCAGTACTTC; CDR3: CASSGVSLVRETQYF
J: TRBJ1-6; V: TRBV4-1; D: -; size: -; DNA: TGCGCCAGCAGCAAGACGGTAATGGGTGGCTCACCCCTCCACTTT; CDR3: CASSKTVMGGSPLHF
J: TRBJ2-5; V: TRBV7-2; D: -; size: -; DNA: TGTGCCAGCAGCCGTGTGGTAGTAGGAGAGACCCAGTACTTC; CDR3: CASSRVVVGETQYF
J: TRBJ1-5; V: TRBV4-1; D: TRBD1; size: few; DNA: TGCGCCAGCAGTCAACCGGGACAGGGCCCGAACCAGCCCCAGCATTTT; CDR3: CASSQPGQGPNQPQHF
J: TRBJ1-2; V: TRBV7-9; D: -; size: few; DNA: TGTGCCAGCAGCTTAAACGGTGGGATGGGCTACACCTTC; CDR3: CASSLNGGMGYTF
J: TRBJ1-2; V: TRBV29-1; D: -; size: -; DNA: TGCAGCGTTGATCCCTACGGGGGCGGAGGCTACACCTTC; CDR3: CSVDPYGGGGYTF
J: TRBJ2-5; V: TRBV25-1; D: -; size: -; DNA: TGTGCCAGCAAGGGGTCCCGGAGGGAGACCCAGTACTTC; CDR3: CASKGSRRETQYF
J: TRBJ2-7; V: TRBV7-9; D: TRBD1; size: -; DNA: TGTGCCAGCAGCTCAGGGGGCAGCTCCTACGAGCAGTACTTC; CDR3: CASSSGGSSYEQYF
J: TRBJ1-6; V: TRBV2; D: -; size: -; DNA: TGTGCCAGCACCCCATGGGGGGGTAATTCACCCCTCCACTTT; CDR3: CASTPWGGNSPLHF
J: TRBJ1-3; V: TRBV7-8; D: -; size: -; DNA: TGTGCCAGCTCAGGAGTCCAAGGAAACACCATATATTTT; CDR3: CASSGVQGNTIYF
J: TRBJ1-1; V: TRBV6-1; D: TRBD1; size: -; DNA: TGTGCCAGCAGTGACGCCCGACTACAGGGGGCGCGCACTGAAGCTTTCTTT; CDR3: CASSDARLQGARTEAFF
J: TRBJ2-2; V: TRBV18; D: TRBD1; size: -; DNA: TGTGCCAGCTCGGACAGGGCGAACACCGGGGAGCTGTTTTTT; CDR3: CASSDRANTGELFF
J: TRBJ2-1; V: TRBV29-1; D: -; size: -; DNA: TGCAGCGTTGAGGGGGCAGCCAATGAGCAGTTCTTC; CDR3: CSVEGAANEQFF
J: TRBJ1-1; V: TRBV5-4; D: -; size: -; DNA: TGTGCCAGCAGCCCCCAACAGGGAACTGAAGCTTTCTTT; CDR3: CASSPQQGTEAFF
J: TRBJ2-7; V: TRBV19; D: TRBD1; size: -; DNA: TGTGCCAGTAAGGGACAGGGGGCGAACGAGCAGTACTTC; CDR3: CASKGQGANEQYF
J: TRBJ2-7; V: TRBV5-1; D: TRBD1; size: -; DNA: TGCGCCAGCAGCTTGGGACAGGGGAAGGCCTACGAGCAGTACTTC; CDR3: CASSLGQGKAYEQYF
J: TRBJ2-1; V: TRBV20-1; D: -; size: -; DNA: TGCAGTGCGCCCCGCTACCCGGAGCAGTTCTTC; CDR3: CSAPRYPEQFF
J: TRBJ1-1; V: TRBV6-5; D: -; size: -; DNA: TGTGCCAGCACTCGGGACCCGGCGAACACTGAAGCTTTCTTT; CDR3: CASTRDPANTEAFF
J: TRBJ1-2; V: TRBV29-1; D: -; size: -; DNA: TGCAGCGTTGTCAGGTCCAACTATGGCTACACCTTC; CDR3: CSVVRSNYGYTF
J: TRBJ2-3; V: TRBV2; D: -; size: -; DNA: TGTGCCAGCAGTGAACAGGGAGGTGATACGCAGTATTTT; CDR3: CASSEQGGDTQYF
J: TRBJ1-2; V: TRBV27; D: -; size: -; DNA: TGTGCCAGCAGTTTATTCCCACAGGGCAACTATGGCTACACCTTC; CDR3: CASSLFPQGNYGYTF
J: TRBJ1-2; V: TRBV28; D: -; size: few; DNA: TGTGCCAGCAGTCCCGGGGGCGGCTACACCTTC; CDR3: CASSPGGGYTF
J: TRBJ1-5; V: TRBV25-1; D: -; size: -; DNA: TGTGCCAGCAGGGTTGGACGGGGCGTCCGAAGCAATCAGCCCCAGCATTTT; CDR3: CASRVGRGVRSNQPQHF
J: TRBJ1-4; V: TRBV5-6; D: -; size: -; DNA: TGTGCCAGCAGCTCCCTGGGGGCTGAAAAACTGTTTTTT; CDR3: CASSSLGAEKLFF
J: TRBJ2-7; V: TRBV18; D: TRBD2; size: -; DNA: TGTGCCAGCTCACCACGAATGCGAACTGGACTAGCGGGAGCTGAGCAGTACTTC; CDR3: CASSPRMRTGLAGAEQYF
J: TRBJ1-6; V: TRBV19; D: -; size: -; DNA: TGTGCCAGTAGTATAGCGGCGGCAGTCGGGGATCGCCTCCACTTT; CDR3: CASSIAAAVGDRLHF
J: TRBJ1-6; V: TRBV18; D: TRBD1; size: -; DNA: TGTGCCAGCTCACAGAAGAAAATGACAGGGGATAAGAATTCACCCCTCCACTTT; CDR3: CASSQKKMTGDKNSPLHF
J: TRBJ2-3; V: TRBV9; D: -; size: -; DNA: TGTGCCAGCAGCGTCATGACTGGTACTAGCACAGATACGCAGTATTTT; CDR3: CASSVMTGTSTDTQYF
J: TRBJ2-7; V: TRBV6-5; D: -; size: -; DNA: TGTGCCAGCAGTTACCCTGACGAGGTCGGTCTAAGAGAGCAGTACTTC; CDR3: CASSYPDEVGLREQYF
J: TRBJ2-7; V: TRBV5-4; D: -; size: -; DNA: TGTGCCAGCAGCTTGCCCGGCAGGGACTACGAGCAGTACTTC; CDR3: CASSLPGRDYEQYF